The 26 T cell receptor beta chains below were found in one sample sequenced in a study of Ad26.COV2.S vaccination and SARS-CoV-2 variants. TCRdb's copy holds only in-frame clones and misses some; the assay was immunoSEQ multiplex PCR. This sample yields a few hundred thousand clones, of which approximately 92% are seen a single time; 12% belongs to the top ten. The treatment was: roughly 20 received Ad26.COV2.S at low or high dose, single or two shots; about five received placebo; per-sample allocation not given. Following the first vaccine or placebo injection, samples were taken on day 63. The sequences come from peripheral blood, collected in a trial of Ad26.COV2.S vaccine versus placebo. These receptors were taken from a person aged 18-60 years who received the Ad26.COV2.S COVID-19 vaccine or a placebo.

As DNA, the CDR3 is TGTGCTAGTGGACCCGGGACAGGGGGGAGACGGAACATTCAGTACTTC. It encodes CASGPGTGGRRNIQYF. The chain carries TRBV12-5 and TRBJ2-4; 11 bases fit TRBD1. V was pared by 6 bases and J by 7 bases, with 11 bases of the junction left unmatched. This CDR3 comprises 16 residues. Germline V gene data show CDR1 as LGHNT and CDR2 as FRNRAP.

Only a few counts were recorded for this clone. CDR3 sequence (DNA): TGTGCCAGCAGTTGGGGGTCGACAGACCTCTATGGCTACACCTTC. This sequence encodes CASSWGSTDLYGYTF. The chain couples TRBV27 to TRBJ1-2; maybe TRBD1 (5 bases). CDR3 size: 15 residues. Germline assignment: CDR1 MNHEY and CDR2 SMNVEV (reference sequence). V shed 4 bases and J shed 4 bases, with 16 bases lying between them.

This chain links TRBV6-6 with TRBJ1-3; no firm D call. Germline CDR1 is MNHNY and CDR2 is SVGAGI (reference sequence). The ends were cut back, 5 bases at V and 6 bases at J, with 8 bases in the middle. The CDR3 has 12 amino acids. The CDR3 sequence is CASSQESNTIYF. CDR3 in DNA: TGTGCCAGCAGTCAGGAGTCAAACACCATATATTTT.

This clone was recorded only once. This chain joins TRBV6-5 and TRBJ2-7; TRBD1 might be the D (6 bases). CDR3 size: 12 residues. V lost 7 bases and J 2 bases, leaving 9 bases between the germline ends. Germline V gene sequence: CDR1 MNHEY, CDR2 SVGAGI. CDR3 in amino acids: CASTRTAYEQYF. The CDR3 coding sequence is TGTGCCAGCACTCGGACAGCCTACGAGCAGTACTTC.

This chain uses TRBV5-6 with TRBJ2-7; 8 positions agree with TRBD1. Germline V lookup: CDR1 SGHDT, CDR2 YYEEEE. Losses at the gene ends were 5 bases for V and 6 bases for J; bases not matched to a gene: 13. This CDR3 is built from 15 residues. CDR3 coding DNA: TGTGCCAGCAGTCCACACAGGGGGTCGTTCCCCGAGCAGTACTTC. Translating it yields CASSPHRGSFPEQYF.

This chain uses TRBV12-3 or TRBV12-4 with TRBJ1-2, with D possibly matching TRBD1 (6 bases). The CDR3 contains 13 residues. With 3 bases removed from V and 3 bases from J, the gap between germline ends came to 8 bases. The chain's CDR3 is CASSFGQHYGYTF. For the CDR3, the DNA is TGTGCCAGCAGTTTTGGACAGCACTATGGCTACACCTTC.

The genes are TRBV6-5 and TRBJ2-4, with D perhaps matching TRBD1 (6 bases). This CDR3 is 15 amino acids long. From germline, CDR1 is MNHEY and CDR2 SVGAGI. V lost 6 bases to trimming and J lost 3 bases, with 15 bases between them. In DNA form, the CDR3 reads TGTGCCAGCAGGCCGACAGGCCCTGGCAAAAACATTCAGTACTTC. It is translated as CASRPTGPGKNIQYF.

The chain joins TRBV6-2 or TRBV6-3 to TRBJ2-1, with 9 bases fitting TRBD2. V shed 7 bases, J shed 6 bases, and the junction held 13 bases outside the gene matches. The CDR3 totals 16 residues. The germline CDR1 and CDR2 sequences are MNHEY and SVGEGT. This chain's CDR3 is CASIPIAGEGSNEQFF. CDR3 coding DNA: TGTGCCAGCATCCCAATAGCGGGAGAGGGGAGCAATGAGCAGTTCTTC.

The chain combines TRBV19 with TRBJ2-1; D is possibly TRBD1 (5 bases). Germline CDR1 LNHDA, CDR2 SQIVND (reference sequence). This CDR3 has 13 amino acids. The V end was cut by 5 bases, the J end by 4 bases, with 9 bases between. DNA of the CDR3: TGTGCCAGTAGTCCAGACAGTTACAATGAGCAGTTCTTC. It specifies CASSPDSYNEQFF.

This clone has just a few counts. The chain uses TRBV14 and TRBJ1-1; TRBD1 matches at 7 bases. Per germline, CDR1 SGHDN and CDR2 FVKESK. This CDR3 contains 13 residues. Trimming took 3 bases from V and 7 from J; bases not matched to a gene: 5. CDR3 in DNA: TGTGCCAGCAGCCACGGGACAGACTTTGAAGCTTTCTTT. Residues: CASSHGTDFEAFF.

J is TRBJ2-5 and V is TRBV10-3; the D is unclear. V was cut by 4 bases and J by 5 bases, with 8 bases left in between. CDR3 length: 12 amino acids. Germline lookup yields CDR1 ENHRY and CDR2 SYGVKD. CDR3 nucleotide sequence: TGTGCCATCAGTGTAATGGGGGAGACCCAGTACTTC. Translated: CAISVMGETQYF.

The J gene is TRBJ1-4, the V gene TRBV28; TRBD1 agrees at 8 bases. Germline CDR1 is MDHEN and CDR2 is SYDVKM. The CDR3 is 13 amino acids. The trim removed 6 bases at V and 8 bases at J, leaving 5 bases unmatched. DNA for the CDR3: TGTGCCAGCAGGCCAGGGGGCTTGGAAAAACTGTTTTTT. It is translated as CASRPGGLEKLFF.

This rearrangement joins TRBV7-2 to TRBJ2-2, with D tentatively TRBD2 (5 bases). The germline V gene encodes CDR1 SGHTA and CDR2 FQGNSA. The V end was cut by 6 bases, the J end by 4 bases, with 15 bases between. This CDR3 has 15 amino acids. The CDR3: CASRLGTSTTGELFF. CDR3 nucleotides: TGTGCCAGCAGACTAGGAACCTCTACCACCGGGGAGCTGTTTTTT.

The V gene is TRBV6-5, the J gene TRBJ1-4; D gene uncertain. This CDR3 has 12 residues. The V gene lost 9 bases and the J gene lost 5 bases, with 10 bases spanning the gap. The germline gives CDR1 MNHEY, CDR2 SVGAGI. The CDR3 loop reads CARKTPNEKLFF. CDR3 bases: TGTGCCAGGAAGACACCCAATGAAAAACTGTTTTTT.

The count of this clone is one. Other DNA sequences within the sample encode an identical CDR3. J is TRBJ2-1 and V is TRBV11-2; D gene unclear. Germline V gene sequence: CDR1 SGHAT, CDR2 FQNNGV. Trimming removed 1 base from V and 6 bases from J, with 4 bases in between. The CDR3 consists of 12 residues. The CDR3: CASSLVGNEQFF. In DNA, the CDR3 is TGTGCCAGCAGCTTAGTCGGCAATGAGCAGTTCTTC.

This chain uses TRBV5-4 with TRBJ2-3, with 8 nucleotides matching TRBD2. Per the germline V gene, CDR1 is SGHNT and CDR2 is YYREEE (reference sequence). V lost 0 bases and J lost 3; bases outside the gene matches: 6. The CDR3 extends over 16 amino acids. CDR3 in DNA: TGTGCCAGCAGCTTGGGGCAAACTAGCGGAACAGATACGCAGTATTTT. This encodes CASSLGQTSGTDTQYF.

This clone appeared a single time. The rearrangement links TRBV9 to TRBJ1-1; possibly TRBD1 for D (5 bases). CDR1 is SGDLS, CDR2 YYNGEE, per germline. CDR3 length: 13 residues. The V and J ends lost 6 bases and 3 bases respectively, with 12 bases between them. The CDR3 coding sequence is TGTGCCAGCAAGAGGGAACAGGACACTGAAGCTTTCTTT. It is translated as CASKREQDTEAFF.

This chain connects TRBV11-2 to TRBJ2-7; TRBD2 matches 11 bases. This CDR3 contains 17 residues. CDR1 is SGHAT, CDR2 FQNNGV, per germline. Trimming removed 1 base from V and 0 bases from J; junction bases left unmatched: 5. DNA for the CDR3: TGTGCCAGCAGCTTAGGACAGACTAGCGGGAACTCCTACGAGCAGTACTTC. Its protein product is CASSLGQTSGNSYEQYF.

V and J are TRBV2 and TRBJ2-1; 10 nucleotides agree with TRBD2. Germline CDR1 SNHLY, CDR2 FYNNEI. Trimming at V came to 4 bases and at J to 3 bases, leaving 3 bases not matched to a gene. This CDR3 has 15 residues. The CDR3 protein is CASSVASGSYNEQFF. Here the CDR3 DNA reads TGTGCCAGCAGTGTGGCTAGCGGGAGCTACAATGAGCAGTTCTTC.

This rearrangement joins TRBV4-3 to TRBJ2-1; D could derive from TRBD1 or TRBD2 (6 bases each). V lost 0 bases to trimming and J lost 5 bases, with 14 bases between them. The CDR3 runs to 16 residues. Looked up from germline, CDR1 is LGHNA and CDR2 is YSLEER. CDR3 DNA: TGCGCCAGCAGCCAAGATAGGGGGGCGAGGAACAATGAGCAGTTCTTC. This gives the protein CASSQDRGARNNEQFF.

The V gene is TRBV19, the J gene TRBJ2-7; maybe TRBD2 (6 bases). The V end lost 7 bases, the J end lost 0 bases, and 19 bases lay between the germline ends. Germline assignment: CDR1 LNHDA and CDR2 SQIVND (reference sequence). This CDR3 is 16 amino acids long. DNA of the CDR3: TGTGCCAGTAAACCCGAGGCGGCGGGAACCTCCTACGAGCAGTACTTC. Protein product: CASKPEAAGTSYEQYF.

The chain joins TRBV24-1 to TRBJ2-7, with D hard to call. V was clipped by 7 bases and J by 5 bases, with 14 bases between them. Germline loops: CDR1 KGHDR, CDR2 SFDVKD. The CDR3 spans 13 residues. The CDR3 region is CATSETTSNEQYF. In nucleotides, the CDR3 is TGTGCCACCAGCGAGACAACAAGTAACGAGCAGTACTTC.

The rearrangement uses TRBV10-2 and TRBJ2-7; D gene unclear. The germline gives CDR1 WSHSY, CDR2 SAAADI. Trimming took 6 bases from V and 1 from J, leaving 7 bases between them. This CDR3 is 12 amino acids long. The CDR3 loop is CASSAQSYEQYF. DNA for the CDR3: TGCGCCAGCAGCGCCCAGTCCTACGAGCAGTACTTC.

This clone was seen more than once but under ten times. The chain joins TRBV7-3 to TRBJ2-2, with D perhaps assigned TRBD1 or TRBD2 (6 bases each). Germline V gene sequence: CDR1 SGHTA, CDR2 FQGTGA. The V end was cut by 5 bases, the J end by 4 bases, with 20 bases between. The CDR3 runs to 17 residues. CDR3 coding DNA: TGTGCCAGCAGCCTAAGAGGGCGGGGACAAGTCACCGGGGAGCTGTTTTTT. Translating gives CASSLRGRGQVTGELFF.

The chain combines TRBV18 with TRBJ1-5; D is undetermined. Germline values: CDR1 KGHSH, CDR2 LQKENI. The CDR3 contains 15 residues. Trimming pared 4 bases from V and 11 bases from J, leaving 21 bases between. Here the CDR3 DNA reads TGTGCCAGCTCACGTAGTAGGACGGAGATTAGATCCCAGCATTTT. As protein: CASSRSRTEIRSQHF.

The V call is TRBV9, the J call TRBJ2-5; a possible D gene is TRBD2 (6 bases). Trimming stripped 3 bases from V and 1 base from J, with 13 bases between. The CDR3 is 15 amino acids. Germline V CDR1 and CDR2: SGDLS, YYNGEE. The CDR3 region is CASSEGLTIQETQYF. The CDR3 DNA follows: TGTGCCAGCAGCGAGGGACTTACTATCCAAGAGACCCAGTACTTC.